This T cell receptor (beta chain) was captured in a study of T cells in Graves' hyperthyroidism and ophthalmopathy. About this clonotype: Its antigen is still unknown.

The germline V and J ends were trimmed by 1 base and 0 bases, with 0 bases remaining between them. The V gene's germline CDR1 is LNHNV and CDR2 YYDKDF (reference sequence). The length of the CDR3 is 13 residues. Amplified TCR beta CDR3 regions came from RNA transcripts. The primer set for the first-round RT-PCR of the TCR CDR3 was HTBI. From the multiplex PCR reads, TCRdb called clonotypes with MiXCR, one entry per CDR3 protein. The repertoire has around 500,000 distinct CDR3 sequences, approximately 15% of them found once; the top ten carry about a sixth. Findings and limits, study-wide: Using 13 V-J features, a model discriminated ophthalmopathy from stable hyperthyroidism.

The receptor was derived from a woman younger than 30 with Graves' hyperthyroidism. Sequencing input: blood. V and J are TRBV15 and TRBJ1-4; no firm D call. The CDR3 DNA sequence: TGTGCCACCAGCAGAGCAACTAATGAAAAACTGTTTTTT. Protein sequence: CATSRATNEKLFF.